This TCR beta chain emerged from a study of monozygotic twins with inflammatory bowel disease. The germline gives CDR1 SGDLS, CDR2 YYNGEE. This CDR3 comprises 16 residues. From its re-call of the 5' RACE reads, TCRdb lists each CDR3 protein once, without DNA. Across fewer than 550,000 distinct CDR3 sequences, the top ten clones capture around 2.4% of the sample. Input material: blood. The chain carries TRBV9 and TRBJ2-3. The receptor was isolated from a human donor with ulcerative colitis or Crohn's disease, or a healthy co-twin of an affected twin (not recorded which). The CDR3 is CASSVSGRISTDTQYF.